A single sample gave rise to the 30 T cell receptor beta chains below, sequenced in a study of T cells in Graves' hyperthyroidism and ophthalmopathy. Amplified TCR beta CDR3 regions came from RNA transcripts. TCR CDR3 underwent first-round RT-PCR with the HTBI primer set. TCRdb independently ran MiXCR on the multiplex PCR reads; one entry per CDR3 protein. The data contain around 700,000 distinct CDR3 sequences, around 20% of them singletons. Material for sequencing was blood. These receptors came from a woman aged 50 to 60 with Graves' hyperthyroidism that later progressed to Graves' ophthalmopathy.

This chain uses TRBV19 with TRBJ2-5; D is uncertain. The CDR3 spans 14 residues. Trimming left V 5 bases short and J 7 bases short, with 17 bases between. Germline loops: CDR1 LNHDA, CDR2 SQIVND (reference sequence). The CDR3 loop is CASSPGRSFGTQYF. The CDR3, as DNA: TGTGCCAGTAGTCCCGGACGGAGCTTTGGGACCCAGTACTTC.

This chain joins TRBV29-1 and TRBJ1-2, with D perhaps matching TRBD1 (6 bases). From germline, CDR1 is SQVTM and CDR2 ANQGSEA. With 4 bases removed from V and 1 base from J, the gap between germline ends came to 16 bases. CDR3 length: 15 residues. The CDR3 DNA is TGCAGCGTTGTATTGGGGGGCCAGTATAACTATGGCTACACCTTC. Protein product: CSVVLGGQYNYGYTF.

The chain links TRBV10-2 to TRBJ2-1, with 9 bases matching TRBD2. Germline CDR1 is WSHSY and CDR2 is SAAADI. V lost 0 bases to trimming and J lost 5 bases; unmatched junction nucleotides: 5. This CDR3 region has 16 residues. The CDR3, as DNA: TGCGCCAGCAGTGAGTCTCTAGCGGGGTGGAACAATGAGCAGTTCTTC. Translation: CASSESLAGWNNEQFF.

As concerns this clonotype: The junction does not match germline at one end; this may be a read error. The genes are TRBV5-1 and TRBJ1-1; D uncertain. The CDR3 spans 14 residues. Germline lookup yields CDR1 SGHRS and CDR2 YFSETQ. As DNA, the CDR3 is TGCGCCAGCAGCTTGGACAGTATGAACACTGAAGCTCTCTTT. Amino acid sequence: CASSLDSMNTEALF.

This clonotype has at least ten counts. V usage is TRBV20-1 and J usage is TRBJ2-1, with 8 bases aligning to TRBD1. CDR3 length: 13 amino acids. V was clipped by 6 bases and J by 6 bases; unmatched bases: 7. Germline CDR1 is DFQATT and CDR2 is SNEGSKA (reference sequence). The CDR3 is CSAARTGSNEQFF. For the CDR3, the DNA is TGCAGTGCGGCACGGACAGGGTCCAATGAGCAGTTCTTC.

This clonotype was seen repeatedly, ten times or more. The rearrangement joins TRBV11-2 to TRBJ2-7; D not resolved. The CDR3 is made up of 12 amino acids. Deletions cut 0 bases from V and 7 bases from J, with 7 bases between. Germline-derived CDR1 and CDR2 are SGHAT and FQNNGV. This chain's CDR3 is CASSLDRTEQYF. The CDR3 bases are TGTGCCAGCAGCTTAGATCGGACGGAGCAGTACTTC.

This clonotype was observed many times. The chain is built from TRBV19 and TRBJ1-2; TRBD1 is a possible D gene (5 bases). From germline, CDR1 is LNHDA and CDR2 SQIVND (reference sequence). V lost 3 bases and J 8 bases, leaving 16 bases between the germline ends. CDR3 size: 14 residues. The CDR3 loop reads CASSMSPDSLGYTF. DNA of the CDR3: TGTGCCAGTAGTATGTCGCCCGACAGCCTAGGCTACACCTTC.

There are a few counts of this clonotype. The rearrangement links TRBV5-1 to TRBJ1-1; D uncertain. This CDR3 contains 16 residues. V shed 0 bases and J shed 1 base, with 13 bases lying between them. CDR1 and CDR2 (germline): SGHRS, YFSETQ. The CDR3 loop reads CASSLAGGSGNTEAFF. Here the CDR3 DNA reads TGCGCCAGCAGCTTGGCGGGCGGGTCGGGGAACACTGAAGCTTTCTTT.

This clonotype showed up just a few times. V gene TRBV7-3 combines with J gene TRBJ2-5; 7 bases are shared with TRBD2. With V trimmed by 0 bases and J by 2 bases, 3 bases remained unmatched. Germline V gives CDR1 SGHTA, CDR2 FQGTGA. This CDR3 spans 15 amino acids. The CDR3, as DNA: TGTGCCAGCAGCTTAACGCCAGCGGGACAAGAGACCCAGTACTTC. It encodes CASSLTPAGQETQYF.

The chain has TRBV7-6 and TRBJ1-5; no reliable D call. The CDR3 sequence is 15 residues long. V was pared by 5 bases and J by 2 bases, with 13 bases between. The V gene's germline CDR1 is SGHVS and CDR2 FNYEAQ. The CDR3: CASSPSWAGNQPQHF. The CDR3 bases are TGTGCCAGCAGCCCCAGTTGGGCGGGCAATCAGCCCCAGCATTTT.

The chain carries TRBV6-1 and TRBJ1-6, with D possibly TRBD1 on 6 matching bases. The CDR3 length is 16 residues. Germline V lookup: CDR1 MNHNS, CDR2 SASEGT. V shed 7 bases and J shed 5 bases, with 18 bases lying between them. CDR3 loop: CASTDGGYRDNSPLHF. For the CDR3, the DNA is TGTGCCAGCACCGACGGGGGCTACCGAGATAATTCACCCCTCCACTTT.

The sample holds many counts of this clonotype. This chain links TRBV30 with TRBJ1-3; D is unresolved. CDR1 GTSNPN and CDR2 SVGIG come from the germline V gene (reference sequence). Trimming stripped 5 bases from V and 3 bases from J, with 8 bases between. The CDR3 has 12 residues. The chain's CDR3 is CAWGPSGNTIYF. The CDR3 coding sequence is TGTGCCTGGGGCCCAAGTGGAAACACCATATATTTT.

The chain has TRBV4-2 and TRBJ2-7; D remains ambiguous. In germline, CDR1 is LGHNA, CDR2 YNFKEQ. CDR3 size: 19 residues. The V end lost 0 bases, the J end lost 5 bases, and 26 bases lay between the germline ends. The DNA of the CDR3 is TGTGCCAGCAGCCAAGAGTTCAGGTCAGGCATCAGCCCCGGCAACGAGCAGTACTTC. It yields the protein CASSQEFRSGISPGNEQYF.

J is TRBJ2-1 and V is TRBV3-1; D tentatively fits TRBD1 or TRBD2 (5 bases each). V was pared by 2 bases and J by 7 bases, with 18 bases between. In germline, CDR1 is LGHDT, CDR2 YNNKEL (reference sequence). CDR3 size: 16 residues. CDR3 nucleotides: TGTGCCAGCAGCCAAAGGGTCCGGGACCCCGAAAATGAGCAGTTCTTC. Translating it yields CASSQRVRDPENEQFF.

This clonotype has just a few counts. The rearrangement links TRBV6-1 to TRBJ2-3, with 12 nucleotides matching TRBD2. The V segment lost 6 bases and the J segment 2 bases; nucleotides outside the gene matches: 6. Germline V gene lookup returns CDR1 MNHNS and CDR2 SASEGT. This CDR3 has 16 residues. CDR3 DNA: TGTGCCAGCAGCCGCGGACTAGCGGGGACCACAGATACGCAGTATTTT. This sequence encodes CASSRGLAGTTDTQYF.

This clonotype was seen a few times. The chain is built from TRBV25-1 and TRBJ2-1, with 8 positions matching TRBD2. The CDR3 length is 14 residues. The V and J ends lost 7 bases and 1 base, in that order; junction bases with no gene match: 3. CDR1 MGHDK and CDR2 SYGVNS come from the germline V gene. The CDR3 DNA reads TGTGCCAGCACACGGGGGGGTTCCTACAATGAGCAGTTCTTC. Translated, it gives CASTRGGSYNEQFF.

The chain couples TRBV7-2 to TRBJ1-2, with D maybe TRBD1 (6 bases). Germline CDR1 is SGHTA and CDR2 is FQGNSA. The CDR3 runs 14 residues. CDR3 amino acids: CARRGGRGGHGYTF. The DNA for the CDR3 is TGTGCAAGAAGAGGGGGGAGGGGGGGCCATGGCTACACCTTC. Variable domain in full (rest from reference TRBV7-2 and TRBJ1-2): GAGVSQSPSNKVTEKGKDVELRCDPISGHTALYWYRQSLGQGLEFLIYFQGNSAPDKSGLPSDRFSAERTGGSVSTLTIQRTQQEDSAVYLCARRGGRGGHGYTFGSGTRLTVV.

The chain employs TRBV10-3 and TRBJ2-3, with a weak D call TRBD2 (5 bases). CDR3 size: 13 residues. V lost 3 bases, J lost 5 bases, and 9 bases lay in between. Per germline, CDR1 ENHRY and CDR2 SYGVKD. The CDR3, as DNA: TGTGCCATCAGTGACCAACGGGGAGATACGCAGTATTTT. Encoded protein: CAISDQRGDTQYF.

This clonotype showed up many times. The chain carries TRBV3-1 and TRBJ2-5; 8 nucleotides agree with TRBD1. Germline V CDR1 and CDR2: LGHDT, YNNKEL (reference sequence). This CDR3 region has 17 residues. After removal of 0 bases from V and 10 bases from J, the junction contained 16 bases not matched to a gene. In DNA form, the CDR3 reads TGTGCCAGCAGCCAAGACCCAGGAGGGACAGGAGCCCCTCTCCAGTACTTC. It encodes CASSQDPGGTGAPLQYF.

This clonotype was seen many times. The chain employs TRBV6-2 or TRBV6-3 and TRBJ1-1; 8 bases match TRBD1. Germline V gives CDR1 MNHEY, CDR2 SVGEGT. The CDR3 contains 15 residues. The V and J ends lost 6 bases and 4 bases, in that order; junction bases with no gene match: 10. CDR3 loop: CASRGQASWGTEAFF. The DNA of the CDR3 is TGTGCCAGCAGGGGACAGGCCAGTTGGGGCACTGAAGCTTTCTTT.

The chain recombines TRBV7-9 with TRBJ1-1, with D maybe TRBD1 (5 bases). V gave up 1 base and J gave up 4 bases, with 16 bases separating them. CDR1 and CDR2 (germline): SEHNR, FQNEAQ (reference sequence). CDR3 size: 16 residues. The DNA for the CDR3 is TGTGCCAGCAGCTTAGGTTATGGGGGGAGTGGCACTGAAGCTTTCTTT. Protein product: CASSLGYGGSGTEAFF.

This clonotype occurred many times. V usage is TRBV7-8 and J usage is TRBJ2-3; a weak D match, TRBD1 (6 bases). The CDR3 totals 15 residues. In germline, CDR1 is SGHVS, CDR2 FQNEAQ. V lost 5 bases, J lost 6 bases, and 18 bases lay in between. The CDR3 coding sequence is TGTGCCAGCAGCCCCCCCAGGGGCGCAGTGGATACGCAGTATTTT. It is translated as CASSPPRGAVDTQYF.

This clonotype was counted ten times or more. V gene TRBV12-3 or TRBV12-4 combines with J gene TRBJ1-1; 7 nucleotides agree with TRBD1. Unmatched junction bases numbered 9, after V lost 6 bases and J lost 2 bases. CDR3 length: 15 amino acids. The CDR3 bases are TGTGCCAGCAGCGGGACAGAAATACGAAACACTGAAGCTTTCTTT. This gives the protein CASSGTEIRNTEAFF.

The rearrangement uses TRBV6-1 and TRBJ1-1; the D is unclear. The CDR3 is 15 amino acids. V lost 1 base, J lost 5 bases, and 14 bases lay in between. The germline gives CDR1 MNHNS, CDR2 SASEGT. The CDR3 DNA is TGTGCCAGCAGTGAAGGAGAGGGATGGTATACTGAAGCTTTCTTT. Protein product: CASSEGEGWYTEAFF.

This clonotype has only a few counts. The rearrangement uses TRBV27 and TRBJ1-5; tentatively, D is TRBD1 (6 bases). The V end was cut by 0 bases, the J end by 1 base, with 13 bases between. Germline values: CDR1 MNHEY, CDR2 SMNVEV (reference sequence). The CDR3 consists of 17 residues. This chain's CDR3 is CASSLSGGELSNQPQHF. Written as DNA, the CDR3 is TGTGCCAGCAGTTTATCAGGGGGTGAGTTAAGCAATCAGCCCCAGCATTTT.

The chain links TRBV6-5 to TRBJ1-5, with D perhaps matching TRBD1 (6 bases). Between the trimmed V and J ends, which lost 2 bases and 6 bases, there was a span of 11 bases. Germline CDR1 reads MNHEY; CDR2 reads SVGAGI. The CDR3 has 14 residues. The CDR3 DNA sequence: TGTGCCAGCAGTTACGGAGGGGGTAGTCAGCCCCAGCATTTT. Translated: CASSYGGGSQPQHF.

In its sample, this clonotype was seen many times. The chain's CDR3 is CASSQESRPNNEQFF. The CDR3, as DNA: TGTGCCAGCAGCCAAGAATCCCGCCCCAACAATGAGCAGTTCTTC. The chain combines TRBV3-1 with TRBJ2-1; D is uncertain. The CDR3 covers 15 residues. The germline CDR1 and CDR2 sequences are LGHDT and YNNKEL (reference sequence). V lost 0 bases and J 5 bases, leaving 11 bases between the germline ends.

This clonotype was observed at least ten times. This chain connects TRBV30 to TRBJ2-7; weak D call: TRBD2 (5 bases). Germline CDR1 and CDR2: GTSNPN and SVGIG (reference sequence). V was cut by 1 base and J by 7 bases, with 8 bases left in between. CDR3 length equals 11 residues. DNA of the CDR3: TGTGCCTGGAGTGGGCAGCGGGAGCAGTACTTC. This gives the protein CAWSGQREQYF.

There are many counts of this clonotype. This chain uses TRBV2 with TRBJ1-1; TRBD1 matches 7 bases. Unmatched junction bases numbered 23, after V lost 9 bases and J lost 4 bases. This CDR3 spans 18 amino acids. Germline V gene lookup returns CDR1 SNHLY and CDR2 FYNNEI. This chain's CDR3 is CARRNPTGTAMGRTEAFF. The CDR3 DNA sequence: TGTGCCAGGCGAAACCCTACCGGGACAGCCATGGGTCGCACTGAAGCTTTCTTT.

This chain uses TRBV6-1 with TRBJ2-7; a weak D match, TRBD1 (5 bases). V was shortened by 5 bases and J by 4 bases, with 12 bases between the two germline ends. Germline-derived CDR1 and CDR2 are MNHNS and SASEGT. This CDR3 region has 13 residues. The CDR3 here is CASSPTAVYEQYF. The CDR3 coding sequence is TGTGCCAGCAGTCCGACAGCCGTTTACGAGCAGTACTTC.